This record looks at one T cell receptor (beta chain) sequence and its context. Its antigen is currently unknown. This sample was included in a study of PD-1 blockade in classical Hodgkin lymphoma. Overall study findings and caveats: Newly diagnosed patients were reported to exhibit reduced baseline TCR diversity relative to healthy donors. Patients who responded completely had about the same baseline diversity as newly diagnosed patients.

Relapse was seen in all patients after autologous stem cell transplantation, and brentuximab vedotin exposure was variable. Complete response, partial response or progressive disease were the best responses. This table comes from immunoSEQ multiplex PCR, and its TCRdb copy is limited to in-frame clones, with some not included. The data show nearly 25,000 clones, around 80% seen once. The input for sequencing was peripheral blood mononuclear cells (PBMCs), taken before the second cycle of nivolumab. The receptor comes from a human donor with classical Hodgkin lymphoma.

The CDR3 bases are TGTGCCAGCAGTTTCCGACTAGCGGCCTCCTACAATGAGCAGTTCTTC. This codes for CASSFRLAASYNEQFF. The rearrangement uses TRBV6-5 and TRBJ2-1, with 9 bases aligning to TRBD2. The CDR3 has 16 residues. The trim removed 4 bases at V and 0 bases at J, leaving 4 bases unmatched. The V gene's germline CDR1 is MNHEY and CDR2 SVGAGI.